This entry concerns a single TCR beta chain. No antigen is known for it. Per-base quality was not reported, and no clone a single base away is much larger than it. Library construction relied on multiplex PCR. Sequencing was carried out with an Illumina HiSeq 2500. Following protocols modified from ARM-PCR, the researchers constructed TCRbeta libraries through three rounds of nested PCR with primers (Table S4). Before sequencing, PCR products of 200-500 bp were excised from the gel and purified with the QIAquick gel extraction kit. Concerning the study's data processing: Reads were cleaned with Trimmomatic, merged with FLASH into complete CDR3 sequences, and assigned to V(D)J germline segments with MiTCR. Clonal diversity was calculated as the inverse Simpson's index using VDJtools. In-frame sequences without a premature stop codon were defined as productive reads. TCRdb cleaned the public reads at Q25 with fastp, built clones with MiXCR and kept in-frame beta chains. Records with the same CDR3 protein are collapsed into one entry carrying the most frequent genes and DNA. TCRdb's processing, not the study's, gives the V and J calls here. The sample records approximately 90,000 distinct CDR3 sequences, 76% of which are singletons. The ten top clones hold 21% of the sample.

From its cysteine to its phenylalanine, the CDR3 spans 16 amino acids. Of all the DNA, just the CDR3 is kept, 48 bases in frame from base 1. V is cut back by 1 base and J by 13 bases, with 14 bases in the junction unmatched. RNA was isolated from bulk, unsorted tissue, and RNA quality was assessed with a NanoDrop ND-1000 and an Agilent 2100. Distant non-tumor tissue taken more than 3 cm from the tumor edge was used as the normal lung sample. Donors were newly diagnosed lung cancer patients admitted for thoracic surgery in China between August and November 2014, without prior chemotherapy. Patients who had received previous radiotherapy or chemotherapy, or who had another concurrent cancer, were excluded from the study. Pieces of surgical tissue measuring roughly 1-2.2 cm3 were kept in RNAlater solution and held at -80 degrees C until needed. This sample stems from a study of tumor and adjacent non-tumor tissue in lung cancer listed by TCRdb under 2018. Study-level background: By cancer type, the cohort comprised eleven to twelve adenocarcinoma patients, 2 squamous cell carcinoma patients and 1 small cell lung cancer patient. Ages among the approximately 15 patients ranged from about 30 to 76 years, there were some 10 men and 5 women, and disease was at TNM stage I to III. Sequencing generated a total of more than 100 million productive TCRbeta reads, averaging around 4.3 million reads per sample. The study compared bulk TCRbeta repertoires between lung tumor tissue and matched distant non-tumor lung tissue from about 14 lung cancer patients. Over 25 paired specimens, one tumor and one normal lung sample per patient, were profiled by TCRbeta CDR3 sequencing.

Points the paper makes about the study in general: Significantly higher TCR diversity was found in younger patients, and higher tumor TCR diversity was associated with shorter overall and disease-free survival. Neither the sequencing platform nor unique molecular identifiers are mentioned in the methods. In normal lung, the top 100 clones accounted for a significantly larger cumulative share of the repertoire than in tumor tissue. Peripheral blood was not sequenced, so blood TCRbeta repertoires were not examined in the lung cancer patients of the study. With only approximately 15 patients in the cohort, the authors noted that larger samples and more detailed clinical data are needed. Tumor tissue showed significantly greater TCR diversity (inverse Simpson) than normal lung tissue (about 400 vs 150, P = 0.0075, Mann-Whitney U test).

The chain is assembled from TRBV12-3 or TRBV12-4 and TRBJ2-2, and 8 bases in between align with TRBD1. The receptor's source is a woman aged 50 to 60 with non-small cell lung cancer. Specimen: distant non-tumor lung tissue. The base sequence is TGTGCCAGCAGTTTAGGGACAGGGACAGACACCGAGGTGCTGTTTTTT. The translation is CASSLGTGTDTEVLFF.